Listed below are T cell receptor beta chains from one sample, sequenced in a study of HIV-infected patients and healthy controls. A single record per CDR3 protein comes from TCRdb applying MiXCR to the 5' RACE reads. Of about 64,000 distinct CDR3 sequences listed, 15% to 20% are singletons. Material: CD4+ T cells from blood. All receptors come from a human donor in good health. CDR3s include the opening cysteine and the closing phenylalanine or tryptophan. Each record gives: clone size, J gene, D gene, V gene, CDR3 DNA, CDR3 protein. The D gene is left open where the match is weak. For some rows the clone size is stated as once, few or many, or as a class when expanded; others skip it.

many | TRBJ2-7 | TRBD2 | TRBV7-6 | TGTGCCAGCAGCCCCCGGGGCGGGAGAAGCCACGAGCAGTACTTC | CASSPRGGRSHEQYF
few | TRBJ1-5 | NA | TRBV6-1 | TGTGCCAGCAGCGATCGCCCGGACATCTATCAGCCCCAGCATTTT | CASSDRPDIYQPQHF
NA | TRBJ2-3 | TRBD2 | TRBV29-1 | TGCAGCGTTTCCTTAGCGGGGGTGAAGGATACGCAGTATTTT | CSVSLAGVKDTQYF
NA | TRBJ2-1 | TRBD2 | TRBV18 | TGTGCCAACTCGGCGGGAGCCATCTACAATGAGCAGTTCTTC | CANSAGAIYNEQFF
many | TRBJ2-5 | NA | TRBV7-2 | TGTGCCAGCAGCTTAGATGGGGGACAGACCCAGTACTTC | CASSLDGGQTQYF
NA | TRBJ2-3 | NA | TRBV7-2 | TGTGCCAGCAGCCCTCCGGGGCGGGGGCACACAGATACGCAGTATTTT | CASSPPGRGHTDTQYF
NA | TRBJ1-5 | NA | TRBV15 | TGTGCCACCAGCAGAGATCAAGGCAGGGCCCAGACCCAGCATTTT | CATSRDQGRAQTQHF
many | TRBJ1-2 | NA | TRBV7-6 | TGTGCCAGCAGCTTAGCGGACGCGGGGGGAAGAGGGGGCTACACCTTC | CASSLADAGGRGGYTF
few | TRBJ2-3 | TRBD1 | TRBV3-1 | TGTGCCAGCAGTTCGACAGGGACGCTCCTCACAGATACGCAGTATTTT | CASSSTGTLLTDTQYF
few | TRBJ2-7 | TRBD2 | TRBV12-3/TRBV12-4 | TGTGCCAGCGGCAAACTAGCGGGAGGAAACGAGCAGTACTTC | CASGKLAGGNEQYF
few | TRBJ2-7 | TRBD2 | TRBV10-1 | TGCGCCAGCAGCAATAGCGGGAGGGCATACGAGCAGTACTTC | CASSNSGRAYEQYF
many | TRBJ1-5 | NA | TRBV6-1 | TGTGCCAGCACCCGTGACCTCTTTCAGCCCCAGCATTTT | CASTRDLFQPQHF
NA | TRBJ2-3 | NA | TRBV5-5 | TGTGCCAGCAGCTTGGGAAAGAGTTCGCGCACAGATACGCAGTATTTT | CASSLGKSSRTDTQYF
NA | TRBJ2-1 | TRBD2 | TRBV3-1 | TGTGCCATCGACTCGGACAGGGGGCGATCGTCGGGACTAGCGGGGGGGCCTCCCAATGAGCAGTTCTTC | CAIDSDRGRSSGLAGGPPNEQFF
few | TRBJ2-7 | NA | TRBV6-5 | TGTGCCAGCAGTCCAGGGCCGGGTGGAGAGCAGTACTTC | CASSPGPGGEQYF
few | TRBJ1-2 | NA | TRBV28 | TGTGCCAGCAGTTCCTACGAAGCTAACTATGGCTACACCTTC | CASSSYEANYGYTF
few | TRBJ2-4 | NA | TRBV19 | TGTGCCAGTAGTATCGGACAGCCCGGAAACATTCAGTACTTC | CASSIGQPGNIQYF
once | TRBJ2-3 | TRBD1 | TRBV7-9 | TGTGCCAGCAGCCCGAGAGGACAGGGGGGTACAGATACGCAGTATTTT | CASSPRGQGGTDTQYF
NA | TRBJ1-6 | TRBD1 | TRBV20-1 | TGCAGTGCTAGAGATAGGGGCAGGGGGTATAATTCACCCCTCCACTTT | CSARDRGRGYNSPLHF
NA | TRBJ2-7 | NA | TRBV12-3/TRBV12-4 | TGTGCCAGCAGCCTTGGTGCAGGGACATCCTACGAGCAGTACTTC | CASSLGAGTSYEQYF
NA | TRBJ2-1 | TRBD2 | TRBV15 | TGTGCCACCAGCAGAACGTGGACTAGCGGGAGAAAAAATGAGCAGTTCTTC | CATSRTWTSGRKNEQFF
many | TRBJ2-3 | NA | TRBV29-1 | TGCAGCGCTGCTGGGACATCCCCCACAGATACGCAGTATTTT | CSAAGTSPTDTQYF
medium-sized | TRBJ2-7 | TRBD1 | TRBV4-2 | TGTGCCAGCAGCCTACGACAGGGCACAGACGAGCAGTACTTC | CASSLRQGTDEQYF
NA | TRBJ2-2 | TRBD2 | TRBV6-6 | TGTGCCAGCAGCCGACTGCACCCGGGGACTAGCGGGGCTGCCGGGGAGCTGTTTTTT | CASSRLHPGTSGAAGELFF
many | TRBJ1-5 | NA | TRBV6-2/TRBV6-3 | TGTGCCAGCAGTTACCACGTTAATCAGCCCCAGCATTTT | CASSYHVNQPQHF
NA | TRBJ2-2 | NA | TRBV5-1 | TGCGCCAGCAGCACGGACGGGAAGAACACCGGGGAGCTGTTTTTT | CASSTDGKNTGELFF
NA | TRBJ2-1 | TRBD1 | TRBV14 | TGTGCCAGCAGCCGGTACCTACAGGGGGGGCAGTTCTTC | CASSRYLQGGQFF
few | TRBJ2-1 | NA | TRBV3-1 | TGTGCCAGCAGCCAGGGGGATGAGCAGTTCTTC | CASSQGDEQFF
many | TRBJ1-3 | TRBD1 | TRBV6-1 | TGTGCCAGCAGTGACATAGTATGGACAGGGGCCGGAAACACCATATATTTT | CASSDIVWTGAGNTIYF
NA | TRBJ1-6 | NA | TRBV6-2/TRBV6-3 | TGTGCCAGCGGTCTGACAGAAAATTCACCCCTCCACTTT | CASGLTENSPLHF
NA | TRBJ2-7 | TRBD2 | TRBV29-1 | TGCAGCGTAGATATAGCGGGGGACTACGAGCAGTACTTC | CSVDIAGDYEQYF
many | TRBJ2-2 | NA | TRBV6-5 | TGTGCCAGCAGTTATTCATCCGGTCGGAGGAGTCCCGGGGAGCTGTTTTTT | CASSYSSGRRSPGELFF
few | TRBJ1-4 | NA | TRBV6-5 | TGTGCCAGCAGTTACTCCCCTAATGAAAAACTGTTTTTT | CASSYSPNEKLFF
many | TRBJ1-6 | NA | TRBV6-6 | TGTGCCAGCAGTTCTACAGGACTTTCACCCCTCCACTTT | CASSSTGLSPLHF
many | TRBJ1-5 | TRBD1 | TRBV27 | TGTGCCAGCAGTTGGGACAGGAATCAGCCCCAGCATTTT | CASSWDRNQPQHF
NA | TRBJ2-3 | NA | TRBV18 | TGTGCCAGCTCCCCAGGCAGTTGGGATACGCAGTATTTT | CASSPGSWDTQYF
many | TRBJ2-3 | NA | TRBV10-3 | TGTGCCATCAGTGACAAACCGACTAGCACAGATACGCAGTATTTT | CAISDKPTSTDTQYF
few | TRBJ2-1 | NA | TRBV5-1 | TGCGCCAGCAGCTTGTACAGTAGCTCCTACAATGAGCAGTTCTTC | CASSLYSSSYNEQFF
NA | TRBJ2-7 | TRBD1 | TRBV12-3/TRBV12-4 | TGTGCCAGCAGTCCCCGGGACAGGGGACCTGACGAGCAGTACTTC | CASSPRDRGPDEQYF
NA | TRBJ2-1 | TRBD2 | TRBV10-3 | TGTGCCATCAGTGGCGGGGGGTTCGCCTACAATGAGCAGTTCTTC | CAISGGGFAYNEQFF
NA | TRBJ2-5 | NA | TRBV5-1 | TGCGCCAGCAGGCCCACCACCGTGATCCAAGAGACCCAGTACTTC | CASRPTTVIQETQYF